Described below is a single TCR beta chain sequence and its context. In the source study's methods: Reference gene primer amplification in the assay estimated nucleated cell counts. The table came from immunoSEQ multiplex PCR; TCRdb's copy has only in-frame clones and leaves some out. The V and J calls and clone size come from that table; D and trimming were worked out from the DNA. The sample records over 60,000 clones, about 92% being singletons. The data were taken from a study of blood T cell repertoires in COVID-19. Study at large: The United States, Italy and Spain supplied acute and convalescent COVID-19 samples. PBMCs, B-cell-depleted T cells, or T cells provided the cDNA or gDNA that made up the material.

CDR1 and CDR2 from the germline V gene are KGHSH and LQKENI. This CDR3 spans 14 amino acids. Trimming cost V 4 bases and J 5 bases; bases outside gene matches: 2. The source material was peripheral blood. The rearrangement uses TRBV18 and TRBJ1-5, with TRBD1 matching 10 bases. This sequence originates from a man in his fifties or sixties with acute or convalescent COVID-19. In nucleotides, the CDR3 is TGTGCCAGCTCACAGACAGGGGGCGATCAGCCCCAGCATTTT. Residues: CASSQTGGDQPQHF.